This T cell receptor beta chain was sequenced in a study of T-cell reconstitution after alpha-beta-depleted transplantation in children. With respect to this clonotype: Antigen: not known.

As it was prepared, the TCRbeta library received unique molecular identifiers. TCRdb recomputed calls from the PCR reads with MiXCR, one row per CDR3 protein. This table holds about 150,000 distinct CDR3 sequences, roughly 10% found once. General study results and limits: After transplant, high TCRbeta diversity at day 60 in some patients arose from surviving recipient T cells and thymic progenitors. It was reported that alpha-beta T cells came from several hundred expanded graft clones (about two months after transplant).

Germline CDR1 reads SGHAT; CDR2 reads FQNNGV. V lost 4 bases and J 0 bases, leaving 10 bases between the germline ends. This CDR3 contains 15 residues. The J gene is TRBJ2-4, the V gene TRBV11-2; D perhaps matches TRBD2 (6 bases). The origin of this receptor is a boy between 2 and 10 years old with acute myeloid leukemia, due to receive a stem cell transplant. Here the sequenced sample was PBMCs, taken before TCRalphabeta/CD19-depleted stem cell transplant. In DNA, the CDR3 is TGTGCCAGCAGCTCGGGAGCACTAGCCAAAAACATTCAGTACTTC. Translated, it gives CASSSGALAKNIQYF. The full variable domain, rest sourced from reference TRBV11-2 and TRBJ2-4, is EAGVAQSPRYKIIEKRQSVAFWCNPISGHATLYWYQQILGQGPKLLIQFQNNGVVDDSQLPKDRFSAERLKGVDSTLKIQPAKLEDSAVYLCASSSGALAKNIQYFGAGTRLSVL.